What follows are 15 T cell receptor beta chains derived from one specimen sequenced in a study of blood T cell repertoires in COVID-19. Produced via immunoSEQ multiplex PCR; TCRdb's table is partial and in-frame only. The repertoire holds a few hundred thousand clones, with approximately 80% as singletons. The sequencing input was peripheral blood. The receptors here all came from a man in his sixties with acute or convalescent COVID-19.

The rearrangement links TRBV5-1 to TRBJ2-7, with a weak D call TRBD1 (6 bases). Deletions cut 4 bases from V and 2 bases from J, with 13 bases between. This CDR3 is built from 14 residues. Germline CDR1 SGHRS, CDR2 YFSETQ. The CDR3 sequence: CASSPDRTAYEQYF. The CDR3 DNA reads TGCGCCAGCAGCCCTGACAGGACAGCCTACGAGCAGTACTTC.

V gene TRBV4-3 combines with J gene TRBJ2-3; maybe TRBD2 (6 bases). From germline, CDR1 is LGHNA and CDR2 YSLEER. The ends were cut back, 1 base at V and 7 bases at J, with 9 bases in the middle. The CDR3 runs to 13 residues. This CDR3 reads CASSQGGGNTQYF. The CDR3 bases are TGCGCCAGCAGCCAAGGGGGCGGGAATACGCAGTATTTT.

The rearrangement uses TRBV5-1 and TRBJ2-1; D is unclear. The germline CDR1 and CDR2 sequences are SGHRS and YFSETQ. Trimming pared 0 bases from V and 6 bases from J, leaving 7 bases between. The CDR3 spans 13 residues. The CDR3 loop is CASSLDSFNEQFF. The CDR3 region has the DNA TGCGCCAGCAGCTTGGACTCATTCAATGAGCAGTTCTTC.

The chain uses TRBV14 and TRBJ2-1; 10 bases are shared with TRBD2. This CDR3 is built from 13 residues. Germline V lookup: CDR1 SGHDN, CDR2 FVKESK. The V segment lost 4 bases and the J segment 9 bases; nucleotides outside the gene matches: 3. CDR3 sequence reads: CASSPSGRGEQFF. The CDR3 DNA follows: TGTGCCAGCAGCCCGAGCGGGAGGGGTGAGCAGTTCTTC.

This chain links TRBV6-5 with TRBJ1-1; D is perhaps TRBD1 (6 bases). Germline V gene sequence: CDR1 MNHEY, CDR2 SVGAGI. V was pared by 0 bases and J by 5 bases, with 13 bases between. CDR3 length: 15 residues. The CDR3 spells CASSYSGGRGTEAFF. CDR3 sequence (DNA): TGTGCCAGCAGTTACTCGGGGGGGCGCGGAACTGAAGCTTTCTTT.

This chain joins TRBV19 and TRBJ1-3; unclear D gene. The CDR3 has 15 residues. The V gene's germline CDR1 is LNHDA and CDR2 SQIVND (reference sequence). Trimming left V 1 base short and J 4 bases short, with 11 bases between. Here the CDR3 reads CASSIVYRGGNTIYF. CDR3 nucleotides: TGTGCCAGTAGTATAGTATACCGAGGAGGAAACACCATATATTTT. The full variable domain, its missing parts supplied by reference TRBV19 and TRBJ1-3, is DGGITQSPKYLFRKEGQNVTLSCEQNLNHDAMYWYRQDPGQGLRLIYYSQIVNDFQKGDIAEGYSVSREKKESFPLTVTSAQKNPTAFYLCASSIVYRGGNTIYFGEGSWLTVV.

V is TRBV5-1 and J is TRBJ1-2; TRBD1 might be the D (6 bases). Trimming stripped 4 bases from V and 0 bases from J, with 16 bases between. The CDR3 has 16 amino acids. Germline assignment: CDR1 SGHRS and CDR2 YFSETQ. For the CDR3, the DNA is TGCGCCAGCAGCCGGTGGACAGCTACGACTAACTATGGCTACACCTTC. Amino acids: CASSRWTATTNYGYTF. The full variable domain, its missing parts supplied by reference TRBV5-1 and TRBJ1-2, is KAGVTQTPRYLIKTRGQQVTLSCSPISGHRSVSWYQQTPGQGLQFLFEYFSETQRNKGNFPGRFSGRQFSNSRSEMNVSTLELGDSALYLCASSRWTATTNYGYTFGSGTRLTVV.

J is TRBJ1-2 and V is TRBV5-4, with 7 bases matching TRBD1. Germline V gene lookup returns CDR1 SGHNT and CDR2 YYREEE (reference sequence). V lost 4 bases and J lost 4; bases outside the gene matches: 7. This CDR3 contains 14 residues. In DNA, the CDR3 is TGTGCCAGCAGCCCCGAGACAGGGCGCTATGGCTACACCTTC. As protein: CASSPETGRYGYTF.

The rearrangement joins TRBV19 to TRBJ1-2; weak D call: TRBD1 (5 bases). This CDR3 comprises 12 residues. Germline V CDR1 and CDR2: LNHDA, SQIVND (reference sequence). Trimming shortened V by 7 bases and J by 7 bases, and 13 bases separated the two germline ends. DNA of the CDR3: TGTGCCAGTACTCGGGGGACGGCTGGCTACACCTTC. This sequence encodes CASTRGTAGYTF.

The genes are TRBV28 and TRBJ2-5; D perhaps matches TRBD2 (6 bases). V lost 3 bases and J 7 bases, leaving 18 bases between the germline ends. The germline V gene encodes CDR1 MDHEN and CDR2 SYDVKM. The CDR3 contains 15 residues. The CDR3 is CASSLGGGTHGTQYF. The CDR3 nucleotides read TGTGCCAGCAGTTTGGGGGGTGGGACTCATGGGACCCAGTACTTC.

CDR3 loop: CASSYTRLGQGGEQYF. The CDR3 region has the DNA TGTGCCAGCAGCTATACTCGCTTGGGACAGGGAGGCGAGCAGTACTTC. This chain connects TRBV7-2 to TRBJ2-7; 9 bases are a match to TRBD1. V gave up 4 bases and J gave up 6 bases; unmatched junction bases: 13. This CDR3 spans 16 amino acids. Looked up from germline, CDR1 is SGHTA and CDR2 is FQGNSA.

This clone was counted many times. The chain has TRBV6-5 and TRBJ1-1, with 8 positions matching TRBD1. Trimming took 5 bases from V and 2 from J; bases not matched to a gene: 7. Per germline, CDR1 MNHEY and CDR2 SVGAGI. This CDR3 region has 15 residues. In nucleotides, the CDR3 is TGTGCCAGCAGTCGGCAGGGGGCCCTTAACACTGAAGCTTTCTTT. Translating it yields CASSRQGALNTEAFF.

The genes are TRBV10-1 and TRBJ1-1; D is perhaps TRBD1 (5 bases). The CDR3 spans 13 residues. The germline gives CDR1 WNHNN, CDR2 SYGVQD (reference sequence). Deletions cut 5 bases from V and 7 bases from J, with 14 bases between. In DNA form, the CDR3 reads TGCGCCAGCAGTAAGGATCGGGGGAGTGAAGCTTTCTTT. Residues: CASSKDRGSEAFF.

The chain recombines TRBV7-8 with TRBJ2-3; 9 bases line up with TRBD1. This CDR3 is built from 13 residues. The V gene end was trimmed by 5 bases and the J gene end by 4 bases; junction bases not matched to a gene: 1. The germline CDR1 and CDR2 sequences are SGHVS and FQNEAQ. The CDR3 loop reads CASSRTGADTQYF. CDR3 sequence (DNA): TGTGCCAGCAGCCGGACAGGGGCAGATACGCAGTATTTT.

The chain carries TRBV7-9 and TRBJ1-3; 7 bases are a match to TRBD1. Germline CDR1 reads SEHNR; CDR2 reads FQNEAQ (reference sequence). This CDR3 region has 16 residues. V trimming: 2 bases; J trimming: 5 bases; junction bases outside the gene matches: 9. The CDR3: CASSLLLTGFRNTIYF. CDR3 bases: TGTGCCAGCAGCTTACTTCTGACAGGGTTCCGAAACACCATATATTTT.